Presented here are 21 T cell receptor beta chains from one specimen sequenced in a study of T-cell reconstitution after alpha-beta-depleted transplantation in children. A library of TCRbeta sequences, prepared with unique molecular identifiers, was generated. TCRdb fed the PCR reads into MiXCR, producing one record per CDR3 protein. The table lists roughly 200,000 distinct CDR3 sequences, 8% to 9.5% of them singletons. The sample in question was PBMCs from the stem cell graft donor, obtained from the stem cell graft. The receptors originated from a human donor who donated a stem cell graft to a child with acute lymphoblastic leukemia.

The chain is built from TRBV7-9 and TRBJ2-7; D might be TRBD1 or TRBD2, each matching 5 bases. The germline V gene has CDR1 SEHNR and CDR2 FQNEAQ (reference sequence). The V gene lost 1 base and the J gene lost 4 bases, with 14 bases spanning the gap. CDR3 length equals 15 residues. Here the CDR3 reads CASSLGGDGFYEQYF. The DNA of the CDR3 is TGTGCCAGCAGCTTAGGAGGGGACGGATTTTACGAGCAGTACTTC.

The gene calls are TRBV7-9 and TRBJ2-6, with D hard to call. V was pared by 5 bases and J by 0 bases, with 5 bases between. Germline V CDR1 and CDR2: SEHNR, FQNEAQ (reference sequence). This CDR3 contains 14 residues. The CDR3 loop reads CASSPNSGANVLTF. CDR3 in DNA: TGTGCCAGCAGCCCCAACTCTGGGGCCAACGTCCTGACTTTC.

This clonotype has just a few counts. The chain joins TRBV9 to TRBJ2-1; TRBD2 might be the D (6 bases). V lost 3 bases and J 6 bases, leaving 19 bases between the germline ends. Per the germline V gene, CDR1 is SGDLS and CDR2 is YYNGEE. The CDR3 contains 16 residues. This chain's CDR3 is CASSAKLGGVGNEQFF. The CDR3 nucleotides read TGTGCCAGCAGCGCCAAGTTGGGGGGAGTAGGCAATGAGCAGTTCTTC.

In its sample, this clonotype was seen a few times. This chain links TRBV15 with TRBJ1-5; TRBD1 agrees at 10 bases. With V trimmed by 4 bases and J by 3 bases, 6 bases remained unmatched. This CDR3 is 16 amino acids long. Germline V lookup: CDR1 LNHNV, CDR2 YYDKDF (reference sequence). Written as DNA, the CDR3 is TGTGCCACCAGCACGATTGGACAGGGGGACAATCAGCCCCAGCATTTT. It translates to CATSTIGQGDNQPQHF.

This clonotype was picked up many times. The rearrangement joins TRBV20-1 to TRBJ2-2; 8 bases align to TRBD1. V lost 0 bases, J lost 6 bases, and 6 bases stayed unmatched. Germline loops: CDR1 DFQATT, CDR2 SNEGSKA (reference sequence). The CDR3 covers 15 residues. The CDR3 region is CSARDLQGDAGELFF. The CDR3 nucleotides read TGCAGTGCTAGAGATTTACAGGGGGACGCCGGGGAGCTGTTTTTT.

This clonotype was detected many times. This CDR3 is CSASRQGGTEAFF. Written as DNA, the CDR3 is TGCAGTGCTAGTAGACAGGGGGGAACTGAAGCTTTCTTT. The V and J genes are TRBV20-1 and TRBJ1-1; 9 nucleotides align to TRBD1. V shed 3 bases and J 5 bases; nucleotides not matched to a gene: 4. CDR1 is DFQATT, CDR2 SNEGSKA, per germline (reference sequence). This CDR3 is built from 13 residues.

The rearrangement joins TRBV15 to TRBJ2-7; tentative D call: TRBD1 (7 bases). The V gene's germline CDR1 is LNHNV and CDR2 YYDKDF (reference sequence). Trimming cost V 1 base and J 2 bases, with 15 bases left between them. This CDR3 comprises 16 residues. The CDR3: CATSRVGGGVAYEQYF. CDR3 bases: TGTGCCACCAGCAGAGTAGGAGGGGGCGTCGCCTACGAGCAGTACTTC.

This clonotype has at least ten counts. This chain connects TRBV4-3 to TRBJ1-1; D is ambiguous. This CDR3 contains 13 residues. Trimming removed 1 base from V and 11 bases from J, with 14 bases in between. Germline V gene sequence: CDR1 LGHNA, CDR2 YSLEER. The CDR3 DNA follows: TGCGCCAGCAGCCAAGTTGCTGGTGGACGGGCTTTCTTT. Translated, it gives CASSQVAGGRAFF.

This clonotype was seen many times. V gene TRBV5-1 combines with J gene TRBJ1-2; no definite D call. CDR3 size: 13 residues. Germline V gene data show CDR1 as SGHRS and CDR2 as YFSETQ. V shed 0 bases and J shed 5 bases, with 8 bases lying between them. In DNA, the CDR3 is TGCGCCAGCAGCTTGGGGGAACGGTATGGCTACACCTTC. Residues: CASSLGERYGYTF.

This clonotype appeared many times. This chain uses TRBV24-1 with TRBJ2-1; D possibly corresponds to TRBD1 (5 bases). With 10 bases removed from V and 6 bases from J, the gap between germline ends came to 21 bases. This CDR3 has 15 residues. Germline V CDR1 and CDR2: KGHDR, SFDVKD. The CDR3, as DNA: TGTGCCACTGGGGCCGGCCGGGTCAGCCCCAATGAGCAGTTCTTC. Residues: CATGAGRVSPNEQFF.

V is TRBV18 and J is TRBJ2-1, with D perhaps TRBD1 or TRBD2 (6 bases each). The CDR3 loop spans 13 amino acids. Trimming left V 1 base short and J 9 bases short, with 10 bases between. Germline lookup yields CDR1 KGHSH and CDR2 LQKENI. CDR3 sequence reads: CASSPRGAGEQFF. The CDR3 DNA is TGTGCCAGCTCACCACGGGGGGCGGGTGAGCAGTTCTTC.

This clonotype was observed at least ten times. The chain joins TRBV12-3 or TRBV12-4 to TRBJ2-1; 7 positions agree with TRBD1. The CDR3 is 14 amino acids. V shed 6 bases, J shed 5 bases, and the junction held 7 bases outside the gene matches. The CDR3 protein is CASRGQVRDNEQFF. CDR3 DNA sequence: TGTGCCAGCAGAGGACAGGTACGAGACAATGAGCAGTTCTTC.

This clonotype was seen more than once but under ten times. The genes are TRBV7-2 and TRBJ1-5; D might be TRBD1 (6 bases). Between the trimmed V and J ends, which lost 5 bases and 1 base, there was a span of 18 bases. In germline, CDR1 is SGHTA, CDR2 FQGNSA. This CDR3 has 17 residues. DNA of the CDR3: TGTGCCAGCAGCCTCCGAACGGACAGTCGAAGCAATCAGCCCCAGCATTTT. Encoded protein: CASSLRTDSRSNQPQHF.

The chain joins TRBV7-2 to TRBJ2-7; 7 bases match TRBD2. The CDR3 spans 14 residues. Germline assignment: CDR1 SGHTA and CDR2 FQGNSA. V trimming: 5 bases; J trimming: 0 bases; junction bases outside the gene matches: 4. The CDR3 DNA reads TGTGCCAGCAGCCCCAGACTAGCCTCCTACGAGCAGTACTTC. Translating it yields CASSPRLASYEQYF.

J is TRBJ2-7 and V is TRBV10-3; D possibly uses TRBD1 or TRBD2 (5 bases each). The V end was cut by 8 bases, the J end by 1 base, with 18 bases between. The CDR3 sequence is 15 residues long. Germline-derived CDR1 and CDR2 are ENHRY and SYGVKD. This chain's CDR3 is CAIGPVGASSYEQYF. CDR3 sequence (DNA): TGTGCCATCGGGCCTGTCGGGGCCAGTTCCTACGAGCAGTACTTC.

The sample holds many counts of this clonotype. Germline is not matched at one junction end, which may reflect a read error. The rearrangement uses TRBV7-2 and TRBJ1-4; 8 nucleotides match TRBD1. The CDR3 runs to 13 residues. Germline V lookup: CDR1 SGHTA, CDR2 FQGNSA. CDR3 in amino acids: CASSSNQGQAPDF. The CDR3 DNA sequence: TGTGCCAGCAGCTCGAATCAGGGACAGGCACCCGATTTT.

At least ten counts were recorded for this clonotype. Written as DNA, the CDR3 is TGTGCCAGCAAAGCCGATAACAGGGTGGCCGGGGAGCTGTTTTTT. Its translation is CASKADNRVAGELFF. The chain carries TRBV5-5 and TRBJ2-2; perhaps TRBD1 as D (6 bases). CDR3 length: 15 amino acids. Trimming cost V 6 bases and J 6 bases, with 18 bases left between them. Germline lookup yields CDR1 SGHKS and CDR2 YYEKEE (reference sequence).

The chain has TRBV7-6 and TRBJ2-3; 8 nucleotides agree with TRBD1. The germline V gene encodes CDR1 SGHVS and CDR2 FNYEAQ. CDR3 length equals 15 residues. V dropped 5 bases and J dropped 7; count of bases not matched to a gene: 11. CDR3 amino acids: CASSPWTGHSNTQYF. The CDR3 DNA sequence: TGTGCCAGCAGCCCCTGGACAGGGCACTCTAATACGCAGTATTTT. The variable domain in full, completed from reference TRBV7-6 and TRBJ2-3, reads GAGVSQSPRYKVTKRGQDVALRCDPISGHVSLYWYRQALGQGPEFLTYFNYEAQQDKSGLPNDRFSAERPEGSISTLTIQRTEQRDSAMYRCASSPWTGHSNTQYFGPGTRLTVL.

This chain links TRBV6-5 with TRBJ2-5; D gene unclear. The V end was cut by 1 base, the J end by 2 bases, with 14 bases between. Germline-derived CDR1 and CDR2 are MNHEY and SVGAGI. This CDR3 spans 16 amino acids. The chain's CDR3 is CASSYFLSPLQETQYF. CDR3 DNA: TGTGCCAGCAGTTACTTTCTTAGCCCCTTGCAAGAGACCCAGTACTTC.

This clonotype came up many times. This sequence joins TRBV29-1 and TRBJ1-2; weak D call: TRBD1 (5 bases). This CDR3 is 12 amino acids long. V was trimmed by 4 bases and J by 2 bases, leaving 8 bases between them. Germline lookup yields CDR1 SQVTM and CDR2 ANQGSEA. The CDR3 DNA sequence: TGCAGCGTTGTTGAGGGGAACTATGGCTACACCTTC. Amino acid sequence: CSVVEGNYGYTF.

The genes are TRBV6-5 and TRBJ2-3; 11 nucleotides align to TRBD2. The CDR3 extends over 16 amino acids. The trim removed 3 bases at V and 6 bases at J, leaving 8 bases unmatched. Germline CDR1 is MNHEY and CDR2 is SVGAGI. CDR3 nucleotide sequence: TGTGCCAGCAGTTATTTGGCTAGCGGGGGGCTGGATACGCAGTATTTT. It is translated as CASSYLASGGLDTQYF.